The T cell receptor beta chain under discussion was sequenced for a study of shared clonotypes between healthy human individuals. Study observations and caveats: Naive CD4 clonotypes were shared across a handful of donors at around 5%. The authors sampled blood alone, and tissue repertoires likely differ.

The germline V and J ends were trimmed by 11 bases and 1 base, with 11 bases remaining between them. The CDR3 has 12 residues. Germline V gene sequence: CDR1 SEHNR, CDR2 FQNEAQ (reference sequence). This clone was recorded only once. Its cognate antigen is unknown. Clones were sequenced by immunoSEQ multiplex PCR, and TCRdb holds only the in-frame ones, with some missing. The table lists approximately 700,000 clones, about three quarters of them singletons. The rearrangement uses TRBV7-9 and TRBJ1-2; tentative D call: TRBD1 (5 bases). Sequenced input: memory CD4+ T cells sorted from blood. Described subset: CD45RA-negative fraction. The receptor was derived from a woman aged 30 to 39 in good health. The CDR3 sequence: CAGGENNYGYTF. The CDR3 bases are TGTGCCGGGGGTGAAAATAACTATGGCTACACCTTC.